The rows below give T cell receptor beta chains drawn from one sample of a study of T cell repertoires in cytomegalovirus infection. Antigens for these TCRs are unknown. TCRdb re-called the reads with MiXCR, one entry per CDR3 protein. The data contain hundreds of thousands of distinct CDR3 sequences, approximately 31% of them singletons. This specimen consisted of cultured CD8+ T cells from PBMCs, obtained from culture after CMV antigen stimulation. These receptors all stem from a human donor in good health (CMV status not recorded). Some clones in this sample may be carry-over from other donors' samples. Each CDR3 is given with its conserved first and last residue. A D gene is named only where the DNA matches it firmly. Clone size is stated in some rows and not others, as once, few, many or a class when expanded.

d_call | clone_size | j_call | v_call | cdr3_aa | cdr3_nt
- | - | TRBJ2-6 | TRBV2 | CASGGAVSGANVLTF | TGTGCCAGCGGAGGGGCTGTCTCTGGGGCCAACGTCCTGACTTTC
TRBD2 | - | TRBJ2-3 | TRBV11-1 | CASSLVRGGDRDTQYF | TGTGCCAGCAGCTTAGTCCGGGGGGGCGATAGAGATACGCAGTATTTT
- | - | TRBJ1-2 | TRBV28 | CASGDRPRLLGYTF | TGTGCCAGTGGTGACAGGCCTCGGCTCCTTGGCTACACCTTC
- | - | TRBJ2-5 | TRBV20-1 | CSARRVLETQYF | TGCAGTGCTAGAAGAGTATTGGAGACCCAGTACTTC
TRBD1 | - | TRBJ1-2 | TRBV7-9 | CASSPLRQGENYGYTF | TGTGCCAGCAGCCCTTTGAGACAGGGCGAGAACTATGGCTACACCTTC
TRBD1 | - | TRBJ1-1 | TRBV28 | CASSSQGHRGRMNTEAFF | TGTGCCAGCAGTTCCCAGGGTCACAGGGGGCGGATGAACACTGAAGCTTTCTTT
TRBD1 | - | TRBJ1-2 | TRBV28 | CASSRTRTGGVEGYTF | TGTGCCAGCAGTAGAACCCGGACAGGGGGCGTCGAGGGCTACACCTTC
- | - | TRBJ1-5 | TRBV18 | CASSPPDSLPNQPQHF | TGTGCCAGCTCACCACCCGACAGTTTACCGAATCAGCCCCAGCATTTT
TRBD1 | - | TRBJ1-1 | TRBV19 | CASSIRQGVTEAFF | TGTGCCAGTAGTATCCGGCAGGGGGTGACTGAAGCTTTCTTT
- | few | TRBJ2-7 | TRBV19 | CASSITSWGSYEQYF | TGTGCCAGTAGCATCACTAGTTGGGGAAGTTACGAGCAGTACTTC
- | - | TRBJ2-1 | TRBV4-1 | CASSQDRVAYNEQFF | TGCGCCAGCAGCCAAGATCGGGTTGCTTACAATGAGCAGTTCTTC
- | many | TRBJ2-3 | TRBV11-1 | CATSRYETLTDTQYF | TGTGCCACCAGCCGATACGAAACCCTCACAGATACGCAGTATTTT
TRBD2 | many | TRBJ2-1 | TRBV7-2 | CASSLVWTSSYNEQFF | TGTGCCAGCAGCTTAGTCTGGACTAGCTCCTACAATGAGCAGTTCTTC
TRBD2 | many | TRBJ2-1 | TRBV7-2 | CASSFGGGVNNEQFF | TGTGCCAGCAGCTTCGGCGGGGGGGTTAACAATGAGCAGTTCTTC
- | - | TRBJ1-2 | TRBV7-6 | CASSLAPGVRGYTF | TGTGCCAGCAGCTTAGCGCCAGGGGTTCGAGGCTACACCTTC
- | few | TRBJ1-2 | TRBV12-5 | CASGLGPGPYGYTF | TGTGCTAGTGGTTTGGGCCCCGGACCCTATGGCTACACCTTC
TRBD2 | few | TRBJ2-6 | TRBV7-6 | CASSGRTSGDSGANVLTF | TGTGCCAGCAGCGGCCGGACTAGCGGGGACTCTGGGGCCAACGTCCTGACTTTC
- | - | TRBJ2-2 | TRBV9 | CASSQDRRNTGELFF | TGTGCCAGCAGCCAAGACAGGAGAAACACCGGGGAGCTGTTTTTT
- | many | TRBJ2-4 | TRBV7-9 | CASSSSGPPAKNIQYF | TGTGCCAGCAGCTCATCGGGACCCCCAGCCAAAAACATTCAGTACTTC
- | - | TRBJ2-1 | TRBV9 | CASSPSAGSSYNEQFF | TGTGCCAGCAGCCCTTCTGCGGGGAGCTCCTACAATGAGCAGTTCTTC
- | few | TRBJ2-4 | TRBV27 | CASRDFNRGNIQYF | TGTGCCAGCAGGGATTTTAATAGAGGAAACATTCAGTACTTC
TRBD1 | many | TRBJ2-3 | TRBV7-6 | CASSLPGTGGSRSTDTQYF | TGTGCCAGCAGCTTACCCGGGACAGGGGGTAGCCGGAGCACAGATACGCAGTATTTT
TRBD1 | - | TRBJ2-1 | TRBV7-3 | CASSLTWTGMANEQFF | TGTGCCAGCAGCTTAACCTGGACAGGGATGGCCAATGAGCAGTTCTTC